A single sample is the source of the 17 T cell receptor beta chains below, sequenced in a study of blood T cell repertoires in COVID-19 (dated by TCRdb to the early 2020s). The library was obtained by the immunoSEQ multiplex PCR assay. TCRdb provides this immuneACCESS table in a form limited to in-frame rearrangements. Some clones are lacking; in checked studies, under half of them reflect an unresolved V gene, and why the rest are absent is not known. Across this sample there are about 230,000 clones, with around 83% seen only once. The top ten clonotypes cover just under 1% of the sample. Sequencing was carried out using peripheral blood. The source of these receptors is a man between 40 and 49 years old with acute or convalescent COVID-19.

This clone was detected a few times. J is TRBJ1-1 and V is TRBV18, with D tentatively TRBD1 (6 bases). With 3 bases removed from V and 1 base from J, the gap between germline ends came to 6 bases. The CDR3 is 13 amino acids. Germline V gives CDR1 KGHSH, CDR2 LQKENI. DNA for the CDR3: TGTGCCAGCTCACCGGGACAGAACACTGAAGCTTTCTTT. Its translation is CASSPGQNTEAFF.

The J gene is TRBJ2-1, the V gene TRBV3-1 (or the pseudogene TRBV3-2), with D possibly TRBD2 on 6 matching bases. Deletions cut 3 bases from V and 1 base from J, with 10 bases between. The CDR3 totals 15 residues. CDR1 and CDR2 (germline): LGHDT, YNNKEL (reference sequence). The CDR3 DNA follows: TGTGCCAGCAGCCAGGAGGGATCTTCCTACAATGAGCAGTTCTTC. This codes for CASSQEGSSYNEQFF.

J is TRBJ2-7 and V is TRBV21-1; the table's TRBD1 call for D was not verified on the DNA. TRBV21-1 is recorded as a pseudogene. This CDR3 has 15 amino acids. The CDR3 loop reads CARASERTVSYEQYF. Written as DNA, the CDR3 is TGTGCCAGGGCTAGTGAGCGGACAGTCTCCTACGAGCAGTACTTC.

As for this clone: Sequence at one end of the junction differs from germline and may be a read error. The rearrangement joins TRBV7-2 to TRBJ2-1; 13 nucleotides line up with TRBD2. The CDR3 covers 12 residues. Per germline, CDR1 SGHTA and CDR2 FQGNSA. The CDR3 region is CASSSTSGGRVF. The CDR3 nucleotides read TGTGCCAGCAGCTCGACTAGCGGGGGGCGGGTCTTC.

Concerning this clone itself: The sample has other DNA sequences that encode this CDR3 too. The CDR3 DNA is TGTGCCAGTAGCCCGACAGGGTATGGCTACACCTTC. Encoded protein: CASSPTGYGYTF. The chain recombines TRBV19 with TRBJ1-2, with 7 nucleotides matching TRBD1. J gave up 5 bases and V 6 bases, and 3 bases lay outside the gene matches. The CDR3 is 12 residues long. Germline V CDR1 and CDR2: LNHDA, SQIVND (reference sequence). Variable domain in full (rest from reference TRBV19 and TRBJ1-2): DGGITQSPKYLFRKEGQNVTLSCEQNLNHDAMYWYRQDPGQGLRLIYYSQIVNDFQKGDIAEGYSVSREKKESFPLTVTSAQKNPTAFYLCASSPTGYGYTFGSGTRLTVV.

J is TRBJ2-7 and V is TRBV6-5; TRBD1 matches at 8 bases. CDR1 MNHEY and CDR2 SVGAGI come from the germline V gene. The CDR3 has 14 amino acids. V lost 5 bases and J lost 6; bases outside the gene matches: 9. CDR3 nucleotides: TGTGCCAGCAGTCCTGACAGGGGCCGAGGCGAGCAGTACTTC. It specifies CASSPDRGRGEQYF.

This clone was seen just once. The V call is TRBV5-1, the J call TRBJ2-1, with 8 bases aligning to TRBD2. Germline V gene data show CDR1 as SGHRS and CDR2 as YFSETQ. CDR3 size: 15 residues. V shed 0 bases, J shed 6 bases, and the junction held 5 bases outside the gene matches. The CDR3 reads CASSLVSGDGNEQFF. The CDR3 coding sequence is TGCGCCAGCAGCTTGGTTAGCGGGGACGGCAATGAGCAGTTCTTC.

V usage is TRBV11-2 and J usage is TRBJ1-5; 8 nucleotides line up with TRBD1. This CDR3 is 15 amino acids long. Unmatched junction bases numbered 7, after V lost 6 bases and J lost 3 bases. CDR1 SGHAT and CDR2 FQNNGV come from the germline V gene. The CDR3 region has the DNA TGTGCCAGCAGTATCCAGGGGGCCCCCAATCAGCCCCAGCATTTT. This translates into CASSIQGAPNQPQHF.

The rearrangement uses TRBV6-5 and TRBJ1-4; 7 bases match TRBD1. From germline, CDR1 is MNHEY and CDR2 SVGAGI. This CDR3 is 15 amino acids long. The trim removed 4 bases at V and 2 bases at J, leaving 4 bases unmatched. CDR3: CASSSRGLTNEKLFF. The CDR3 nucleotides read TGTGCCAGCAGTTCGAGGGGGCTGACTAATGAAAAACTGTTTTTT.

As DNA, the CDR3 is TGTGCCACCAGCTCCCCCCGCGCCAAGAACCCGACAGCAAATGGCTACACCTTC. This codes for CATSSPRAKNPTANGYTF. V and J are TRBV15 and TRBJ1-2; perhaps TRBD1 as D (5 bases). Germline CDR1 LNHNV, CDR2 YYDKDF (reference sequence). The CDR3 consists of 18 residues. Deletions cut 5 bases from V and 6 bases from J, with 28 bases between.

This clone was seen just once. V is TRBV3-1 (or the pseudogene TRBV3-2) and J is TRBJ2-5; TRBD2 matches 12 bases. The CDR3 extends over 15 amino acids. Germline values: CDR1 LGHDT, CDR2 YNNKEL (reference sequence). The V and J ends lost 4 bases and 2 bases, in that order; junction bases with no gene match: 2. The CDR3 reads CASSPSGGGQETQYF. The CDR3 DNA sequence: TGTGCCAGCAGCCCTAGCGGGGGGGGGCAAGAGACCCAGTACTTC.

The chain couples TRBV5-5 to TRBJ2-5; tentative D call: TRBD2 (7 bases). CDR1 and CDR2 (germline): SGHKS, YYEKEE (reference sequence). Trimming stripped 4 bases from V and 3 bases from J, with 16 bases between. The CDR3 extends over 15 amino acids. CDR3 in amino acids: CASSPSPGGEETQYF. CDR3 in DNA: TGTGCCAGCAGCCCTTCCCCGGGGGGCGAAGAGACCCAGTACTTC.

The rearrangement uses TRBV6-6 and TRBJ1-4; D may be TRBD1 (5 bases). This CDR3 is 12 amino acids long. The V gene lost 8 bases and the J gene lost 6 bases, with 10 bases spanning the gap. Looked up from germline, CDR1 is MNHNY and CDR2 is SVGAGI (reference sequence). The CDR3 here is CASEGADEKLFF. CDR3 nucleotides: TGTGCCAGCGAAGGGGCCGATGAAAAACTGTTTTTT.

The CDR3 nucleotides read TGTGCCAGCAGCCAAGGGTGGCAGGGGAACTATGGCTACACCTTC. It translates to CASSQGWQGNYGYTF. This chain connects TRBV3-1 (or the pseudogene TRBV3-2) to TRBJ1-2; D may be TRBD1 (6 bases). Germline CDR1 LGHDT, CDR2 YNNKEL (reference sequence). V lost 1 base, J lost 2 bases, and 11 bases lay in between. This CDR3 is 15 amino acids long.

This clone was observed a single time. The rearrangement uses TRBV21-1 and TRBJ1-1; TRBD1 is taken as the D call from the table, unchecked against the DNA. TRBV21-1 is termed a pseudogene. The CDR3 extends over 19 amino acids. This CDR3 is CASSKLRDRPTHRNTEAFF. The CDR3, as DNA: TGTGCCAGCAGCAAACTCCGGGACAGGCCCACCCACCGGAACACTGAAGCTTTCTTT.

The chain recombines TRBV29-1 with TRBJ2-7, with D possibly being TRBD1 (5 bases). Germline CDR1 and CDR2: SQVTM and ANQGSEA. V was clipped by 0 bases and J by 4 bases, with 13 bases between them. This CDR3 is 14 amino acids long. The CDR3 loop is CSVEEGRGRYEQYF. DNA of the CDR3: TGCAGCGTTGAAGAGGGTAGGGGAAGATACGAGCAGTACTTC.

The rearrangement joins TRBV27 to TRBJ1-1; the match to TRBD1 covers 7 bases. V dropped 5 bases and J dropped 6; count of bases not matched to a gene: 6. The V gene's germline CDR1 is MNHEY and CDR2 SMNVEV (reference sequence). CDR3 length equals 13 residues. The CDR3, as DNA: TGTGCCAGCAGTAAGCAGGGGGTGGCTGAAGCTTTCTTT. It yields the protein CASSKQGVAEAFF.